This TCR beta chain was observed in a study of blood T cell repertoires in COVID-19. Profiling relied on immunoSEQ multiplex PCR, and the TCRdb table lists in-frame clones only, not all of them. The data hold 310,000 or so clones, with over 75% observed a single time. Cohorts were assigned according to the clinical history that participants reported. What the recovered Cohort 3 donors had was two negative PCRs, clearance, or symptom resolution. The germline CDR1 and CDR2 sequences are SGHTA and FQGTGA. The CDR3 has 14 residues. Deletions cut 0 bases from V and 9 bases from J, with 9 bases between. The rearrangement links TRBV7-3 to TRBJ1-6, with unresolved D. This TCR was sampled from a woman in her late teens or twenties who had recovered from COVID-19. Input material: PBMCs or T cells enriched from blood (not recorded which). The CDR3 sequence is CASSLTSTGSPLHF. CDR3 in DNA: TGTGCCAGCAGCTTAACGAGCACGGGTTCACCCCTCCACTTT.